This T cell receptor (beta chain) was captured by sequencing in a study of T cells in Graves' hyperthyroidism and ophthalmopathy. Overall study context: Peripheral blood was drawn at first diagnosis, prior to all treatment.

The sample holds many counts of this clonotype. Its antigen is currently unknown. An end of the junction does not agree with germline; a read error may underlie this. CDR1 is SGHTA, CDR2 FQGNSA, per germline. The length of the CDR3 is 15 residues. Researchers amplified the TCR beta CDR3 regions from RNA transcripts. The HTBI primer set was used in a first-round RT-PCR of the TCR CDR3. TCRdb re-called the multiplex PCR reads through MiXCR, storing one row per CDR3 protein. The table lists approximately 430,000 distinct CDR3 sequences, more than 15% of them singletons. No ophthalmopathy progression within 18 months constituted stable Graves' hyperthyroidism. Each diagnosis drew on symptoms, thyroxine, TRAb, thyroid ultrasound and orbital computed tomography findings. General study points: Researchers report that a 13 V-J model separated ophthalmopathy from stable hyperthyroidism.

Sequencing was done on a sample of blood. The TCR sequence derives from a woman in her late teens or twenties with Graves' hyperthyroidism. The chain employs TRBV7-2 and TRBJ2-3, with 10 bases that match TRBD2. This CDR3 is CASSSKRGGTDTQYF. The CDR3 DNA reads TGTGCCAGCAGCTCAAAGCGGGGGGGCACGGATACGCAGTATTTT.